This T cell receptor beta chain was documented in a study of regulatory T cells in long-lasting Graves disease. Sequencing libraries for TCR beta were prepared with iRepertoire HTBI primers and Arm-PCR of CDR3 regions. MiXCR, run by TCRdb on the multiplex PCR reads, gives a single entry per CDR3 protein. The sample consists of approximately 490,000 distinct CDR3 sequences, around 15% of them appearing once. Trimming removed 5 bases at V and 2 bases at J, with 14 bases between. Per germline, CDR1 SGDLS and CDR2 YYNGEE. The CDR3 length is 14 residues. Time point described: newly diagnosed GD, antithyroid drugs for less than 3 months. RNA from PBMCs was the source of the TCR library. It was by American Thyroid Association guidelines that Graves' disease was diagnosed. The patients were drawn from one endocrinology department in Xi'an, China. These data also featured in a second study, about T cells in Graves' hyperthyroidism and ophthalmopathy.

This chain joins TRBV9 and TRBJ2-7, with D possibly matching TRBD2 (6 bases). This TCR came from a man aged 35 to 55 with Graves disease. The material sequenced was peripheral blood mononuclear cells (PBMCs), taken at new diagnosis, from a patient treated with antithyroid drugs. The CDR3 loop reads CASSLLSGPYEQYF. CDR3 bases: TGTGCCAGCAGTCTTCTCAGCGGGCCCTACGAGCAGTACTTC.